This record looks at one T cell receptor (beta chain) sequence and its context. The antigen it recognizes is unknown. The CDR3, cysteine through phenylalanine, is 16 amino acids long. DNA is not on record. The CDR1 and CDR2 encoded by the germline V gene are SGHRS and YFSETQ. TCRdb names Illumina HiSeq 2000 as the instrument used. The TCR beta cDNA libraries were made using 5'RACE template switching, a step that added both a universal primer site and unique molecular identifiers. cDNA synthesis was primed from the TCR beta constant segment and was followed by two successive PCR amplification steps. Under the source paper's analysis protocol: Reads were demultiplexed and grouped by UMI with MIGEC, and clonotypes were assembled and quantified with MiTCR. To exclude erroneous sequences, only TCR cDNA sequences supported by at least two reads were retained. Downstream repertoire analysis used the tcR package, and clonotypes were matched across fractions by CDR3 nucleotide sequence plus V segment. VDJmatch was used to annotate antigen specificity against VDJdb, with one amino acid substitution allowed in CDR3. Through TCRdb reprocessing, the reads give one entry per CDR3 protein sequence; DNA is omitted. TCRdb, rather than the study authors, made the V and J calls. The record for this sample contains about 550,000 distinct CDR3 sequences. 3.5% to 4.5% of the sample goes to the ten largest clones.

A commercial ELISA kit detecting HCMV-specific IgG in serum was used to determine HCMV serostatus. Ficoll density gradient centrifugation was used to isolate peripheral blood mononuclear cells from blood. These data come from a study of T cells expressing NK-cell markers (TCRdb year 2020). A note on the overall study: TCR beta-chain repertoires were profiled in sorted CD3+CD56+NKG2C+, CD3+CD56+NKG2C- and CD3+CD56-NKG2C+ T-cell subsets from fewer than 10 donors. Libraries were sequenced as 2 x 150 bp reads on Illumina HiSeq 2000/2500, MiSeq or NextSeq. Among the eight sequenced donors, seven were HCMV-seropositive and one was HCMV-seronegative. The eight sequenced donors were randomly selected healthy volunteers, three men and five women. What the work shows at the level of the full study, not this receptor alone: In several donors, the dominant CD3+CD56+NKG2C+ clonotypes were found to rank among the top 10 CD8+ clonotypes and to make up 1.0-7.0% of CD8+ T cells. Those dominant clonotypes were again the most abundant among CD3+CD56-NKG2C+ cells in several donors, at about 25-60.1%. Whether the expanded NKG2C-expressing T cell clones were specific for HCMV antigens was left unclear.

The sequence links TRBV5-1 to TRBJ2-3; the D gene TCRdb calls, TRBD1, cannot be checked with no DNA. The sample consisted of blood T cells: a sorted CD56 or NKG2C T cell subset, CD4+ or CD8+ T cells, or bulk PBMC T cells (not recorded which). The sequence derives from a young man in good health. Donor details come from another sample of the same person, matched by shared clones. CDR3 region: CASSFSRDRGTTTQYF.